These 10 T cell receptor beta chains were sequenced from one sample in a study of blood T cells in healthy people across ages. Primed by a sample-barcoded 5' primer and a J-beta primer mix, a second PCR proceeded for about 7 to 11 cycles. TCRdb called the 5' RACE reads again in MiXCR, with one record for every CDR3 protein. The table includes some 920,000 distinct CDR3 sequences, 51% detected once. The source material was blood. Receptor source: a woman in her sixties or seventies in good health.

The sample holds a few counts of this clonotype. The chain combines TRBV6-6 with TRBJ1-2; D is unresolved. V lost 7 bases, J lost 0 bases, and 9 bases lay in between. CDR3 length: 13 amino acids. Germline CDR1 MNHNY, CDR2 SVGAGI (reference sequence). CDR3 region: CASTTYSNYGYTF. CDR3 sequence (DNA): TGTGCCAGCACCACTTACTCTAACTATGGCTACACCTTC.

The V call is TRBV6-2 or TRBV6-3, the J call TRBJ1-2, with 8 nucleotides matching TRBD1. The ends lost 2 bases at V and 8 bases at J; junction bases unmatched: 7. The CDR3 length is 14 residues. Germline loops: CDR1 MNHEY, CDR2 SVGEGT. The CDR3 loop reads CASSYGSGGGGYTF. CDR3 nucleotide sequence: TGTGCCAGCAGTTACGGGTCAGGGGGCGGCGGCTACACCTTC.

The V call is TRBV5-1, the J call TRBJ2-2, with a tentative D call TRBD2 (5 bases). CDR3 size: 14 residues. In germline, CDR1 is SGHRS, CDR2 YFSETQ. Trimming cost V 4 bases and J 7 bases, with 14 bases left between them. CDR3 region: CASSHSSEGGELFF. The CDR3 bases are TGCGCCAGCAGCCATTCGTCAGAGGGCGGGGAGCTGTTTTTT. The variable domain in full, completed from reference TRBV5-1 and TRBJ2-2, reads KAGVTQTPRYLIKTRGQQVTLSCSPISGHRSVSWYQQTPGQGLQFLFEYFSETQRNKGNFPGRFSGRQFSNSRSEMNVSTLELGDSALYLCASSHSSEGGELFFGEGSRLTVL.

CDR3 coding DNA: TGTGCCAGCAGCCCCACGGGACAGGGGGCAGATACGCAGTATTTT. Protein product: CASSPTGQGADTQYF. The chain links TRBV7-3 to TRBJ2-3, with 11 bases fitting TRBD1. V gave up 5 bases and J gave up 4 bases; unmatched junction bases: 5. CDR3 size: 15 residues. The germline V gene encodes CDR1 SGHTA and CDR2 FQGTGA.

V is TRBV6-8 and J is TRBJ2-7, with 9 bases fitting TRBD2. Per germline, CDR1 MNHGY and CDR2 SAAAGT. The CDR3 is 13 amino acids. V dropped 4 bases and J dropped 10; count of bases not matched to a gene: 8. Here the CDR3 DNA reads TGTGCCAGCAGTTCGAGCGGGAGGTGGTCCCAGTACTTC. Protein sequence: CASSSSGRWSQYF.

As to this clonotype: One end of the junction is discordant with germline, which a read error may explain. The chain joins TRBV6-1 to TRBJ2-5; D is possibly TRBD1 or TRBD2 (5 bases each). CDR3 size: 13 residues. Germline V gives CDR1 MNHNS, CDR2 SASEGT. For the CDR3, the DNA is TGTGCCAGCAGTGTGTGGGACCAAGAGGCCCAGTACTTC. Translating it yields CASSVWDQEAQYF.

This clonotype was seen only a few times. The rearrangement uses TRBV3-1 and TRBJ2-7; 7 positions match TRBD1. CDR1 is LGHDT, CDR2 YNNKEL, per germline (reference sequence). V lost 5 bases to trimming and J lost 1 base; unmatched junction nucleotides: 5. CDR3 length: 14 residues. Here the CDR3 reads CASSTRQGSYEQYF. CDR3 coding DNA: TGTGCCAGCAGCACACGACAGGGATCCTACGAGCAGTACTTC.

The rearrangement joins TRBV7-2 to TRBJ1-2; the D is unclear. CDR3 length equals 14 residues. Trimming took 5 bases from V and 4 from J, leaving 14 bases between them. Germline assignment: CDR1 SGHTA and CDR2 FQGNSA. CDR3 bases: TGTGCCAGCAGCCAGGATGGGTCAGCCTATGGCTACACCTTC. Encoded protein: CASSQDGSAYGYTF.

The chain joins TRBV6-5 to TRBJ2-3; tentatively, D is TRBD1 (6 bases). The CDR3 runs 15 residues. Trimming shortened V by 5 bases and J by 1 base, and 13 bases separated the two germline ends. CDR1 and CDR2 (germline): MNHEY, SVGAGI. The CDR3 nucleotides are TGTGCCAGCAGTCCGACAGGTCGAGGCACAGATACGCAGTATTTT. Translation gives CASSPTGRGTDTQYF.

The chain recombines TRBV7-8 with TRBJ2-5, with D maybe TRBD1 (5 bases). V lost 6 bases, J lost 0 bases, and 14 bases lay in between. This CDR3 comprises 15 residues. Germline V gene sequence: CDR1 SGHVS, CDR2 FQNEAQ. The CDR3 loop reads CASSWQQEYQETQYF. The CDR3 bases are TGTGCCAGCAGTTGGCAACAGGAGTACCAAGAGACCCAGTACTTC.